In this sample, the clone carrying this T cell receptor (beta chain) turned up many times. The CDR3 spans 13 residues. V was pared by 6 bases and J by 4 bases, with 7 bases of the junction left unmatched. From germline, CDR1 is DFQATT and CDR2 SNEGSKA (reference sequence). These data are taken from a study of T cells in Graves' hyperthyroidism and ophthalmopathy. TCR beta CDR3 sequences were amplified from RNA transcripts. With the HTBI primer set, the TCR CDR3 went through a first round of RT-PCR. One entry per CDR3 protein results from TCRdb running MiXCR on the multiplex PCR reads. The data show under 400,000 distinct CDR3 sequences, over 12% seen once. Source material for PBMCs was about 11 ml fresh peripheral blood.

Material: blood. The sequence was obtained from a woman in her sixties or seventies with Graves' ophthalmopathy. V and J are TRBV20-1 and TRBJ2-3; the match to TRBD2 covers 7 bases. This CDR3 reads CSAEREPPDTQYF. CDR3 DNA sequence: TGCAGTGCCGAGCGGGAACCCCCAGATACGCAGTATTTT.